This TCR beta chain came from a study of Graves' ophthalmopathy and Graves' hyperthyroidism. In the study overall: No treatment had been given when peripheral blood was collected at initial diagnosis. Study observations and caveats: Both an approximately 68% sensitivity and a roughly 72% specificity characterized the model's predictions of ophthalmopathy progression.

TCR beta CDR3 regions were amplified from RNA transcripts. First-round RT-PCR used HTBI primers; second-round multiplex PCR followed. TCRdb used MiXCR to reprocess the multiplex PCR reads, holding one entry per CDR3 protein. Counted here are 650,000 to 800,000 distinct CDR3 sequences, about two fifths occurring once; the ten biggest clones make up 3% to 3.5%. Uncontrolled infections, pregnancy, lactation or other autoimmune diseases led to patient exclusion. The diagnosis combined clinical symptoms, thyroxine, TRAb, thyroid ultrasound and orbital computed tomography scans. For this clonotype: Its antigen is unidentified. This may come from a read error, since a much larger clone is one base off.

This clonotype originated in an adult man with Graves' ophthalmopathy. Sequencing used peripheral blood.

The CDR3 here is CASSPGAGEAYGYTF. Written as DNA, the CDR3 is TGCGCCAGCAGCCCCGGGGCAGGGGAGGCGTATGGCTACACCTTC. The gene calls are TRBV4-3 and TRBJ1-2; perhaps TRBD1 as D (6 bases). V lost 4 bases and J 5 bases, leaving 17 bases between the germline ends. The CDR3 has 15 amino acids. The germline CDR1 and CDR2 sequences are LGHNA and YSLEER.